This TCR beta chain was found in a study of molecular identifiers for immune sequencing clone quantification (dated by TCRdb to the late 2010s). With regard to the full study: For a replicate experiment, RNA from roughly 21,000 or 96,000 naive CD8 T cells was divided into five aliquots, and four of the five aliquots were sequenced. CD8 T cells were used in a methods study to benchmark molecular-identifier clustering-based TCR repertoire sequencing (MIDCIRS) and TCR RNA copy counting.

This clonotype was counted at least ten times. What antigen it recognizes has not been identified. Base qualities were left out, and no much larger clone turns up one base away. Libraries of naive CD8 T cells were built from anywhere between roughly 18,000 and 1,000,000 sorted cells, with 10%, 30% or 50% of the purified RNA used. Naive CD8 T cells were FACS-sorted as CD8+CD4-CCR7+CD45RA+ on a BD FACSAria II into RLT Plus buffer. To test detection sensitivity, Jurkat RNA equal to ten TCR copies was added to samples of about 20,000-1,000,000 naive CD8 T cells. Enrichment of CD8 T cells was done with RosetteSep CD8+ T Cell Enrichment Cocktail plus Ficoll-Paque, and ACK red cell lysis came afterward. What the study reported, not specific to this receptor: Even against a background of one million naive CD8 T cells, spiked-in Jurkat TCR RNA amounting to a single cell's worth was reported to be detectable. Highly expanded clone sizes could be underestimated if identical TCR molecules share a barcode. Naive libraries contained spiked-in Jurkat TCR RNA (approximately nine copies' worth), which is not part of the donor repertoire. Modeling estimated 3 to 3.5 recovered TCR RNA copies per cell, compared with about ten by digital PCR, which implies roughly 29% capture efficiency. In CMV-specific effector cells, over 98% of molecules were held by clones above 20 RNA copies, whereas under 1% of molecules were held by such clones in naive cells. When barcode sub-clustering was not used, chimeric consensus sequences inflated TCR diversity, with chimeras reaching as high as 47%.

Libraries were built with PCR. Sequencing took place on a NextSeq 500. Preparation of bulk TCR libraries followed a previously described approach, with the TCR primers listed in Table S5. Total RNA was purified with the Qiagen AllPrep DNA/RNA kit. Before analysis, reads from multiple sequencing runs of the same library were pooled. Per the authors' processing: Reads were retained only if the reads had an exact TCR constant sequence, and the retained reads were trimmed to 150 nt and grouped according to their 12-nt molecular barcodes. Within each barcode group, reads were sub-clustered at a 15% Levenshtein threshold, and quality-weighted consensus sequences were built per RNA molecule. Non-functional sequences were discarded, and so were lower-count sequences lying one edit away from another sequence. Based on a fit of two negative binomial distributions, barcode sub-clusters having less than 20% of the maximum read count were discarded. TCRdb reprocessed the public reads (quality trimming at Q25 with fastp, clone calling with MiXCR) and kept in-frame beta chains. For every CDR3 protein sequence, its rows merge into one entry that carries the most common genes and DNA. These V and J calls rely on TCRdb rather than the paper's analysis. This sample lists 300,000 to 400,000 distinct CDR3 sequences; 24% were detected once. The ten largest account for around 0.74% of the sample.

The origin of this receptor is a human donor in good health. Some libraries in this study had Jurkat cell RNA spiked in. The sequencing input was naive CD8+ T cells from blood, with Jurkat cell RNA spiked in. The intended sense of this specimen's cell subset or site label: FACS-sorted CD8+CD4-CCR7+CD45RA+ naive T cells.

The DNA reads as follows: TGTGCCAGCAATCATTGCCCCGAGACTACGCTCAACTCTGGAAACACCATATATTTT. This yields the protein CASNHCPETTLNSGNTIYF. The rearranged segments are TRBV6-5 and TRBJ1-3; the D gene identity is not certain. The CDR3 holds 19 amino acids from the cysteine to the phenylalanine. The sequence is cut down to CDR3 DNA, 57 bases in frame from base 1. The germline ends are 25 bases apart after V is trimmed by 7 bases and J by 0 bases. CDR1 and CDR2, looked up from the germline V gene, are MNHEY and SVGAGI.